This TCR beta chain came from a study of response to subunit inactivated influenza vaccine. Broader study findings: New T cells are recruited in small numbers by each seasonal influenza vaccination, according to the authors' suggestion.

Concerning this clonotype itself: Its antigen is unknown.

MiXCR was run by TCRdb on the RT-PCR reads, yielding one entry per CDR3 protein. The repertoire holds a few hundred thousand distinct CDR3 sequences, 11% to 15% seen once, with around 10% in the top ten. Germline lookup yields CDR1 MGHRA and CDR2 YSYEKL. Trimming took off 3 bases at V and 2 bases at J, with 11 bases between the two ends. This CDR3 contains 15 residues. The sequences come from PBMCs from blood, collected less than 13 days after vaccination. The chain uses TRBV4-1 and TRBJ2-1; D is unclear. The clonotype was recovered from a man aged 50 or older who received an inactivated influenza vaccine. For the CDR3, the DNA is TGCGCCAGCAGCCAGGGTTTTAACACCTACAATGAGCAGTTCTTC. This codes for CASSQGFNTYNEQFF.